This T cell receptor beta chain stems from a study of Ad26.COV2.S vaccination and SARS-CoV-2 variants. General study results and limits: Marked by substantial breadth, spike-specific CD8+ and CD4+ T cell responses were reportedly seen after vaccination.

Treatment in this sample: some 19 received Ad26.COV2.S at low or high dose, single or two shots; five or six received placebo; per-sample allocation not given. Vaccine and placebo recipients were sampled on day 63 after the first injection. Ad26.COV2.S expressed prefusion-stabilized spike from the original Wuhan strain. Trimming shortened V by 0 bases and J by 2 bases, and 10 bases separated the two germline ends. In germline, CDR1 is MNHEY, CDR2 SVGAGI. The CDR3 runs to 15 residues. Concerning this clone itself: The antigen is undetermined.

The protocol was immunoSEQ multiplex PCR, while the TCRdb copy is restricted to in-frame clones and leaves out a portion. Of 360,000 or so clones in the sample, around 91% are singletons; the top ten hold approximately 1.9%. The clonotype comes from a person between 18 and 65 years old who received the Ad26.COV2.S COVID-19 vaccine or a placebo. The sequenced sample was peripheral blood, obtained in a trial of Ad26.COV2.S vaccine versus placebo. The chain combines TRBV6-5 with TRBJ1-1; D remains ambiguous. CDR3 sequence (DNA): TGTGCCAGCAGTTACTCGAAAGTCCAAAACACTGAAGCTTTCTTT. Amino acids: CASSYSKVQNTEAFF.